Below are 5 T cell receptor beta chains sequenced from a single sample in a study of Ad26.COV2.S vaccination and SARS-CoV-2 variants. The treatment here: roughly 20 received Ad26.COV2.S at low or high dose, single or two shots; about 5 received placebo; per-sample allocation not given. Samples were taken on day 63 after the first vaccine or placebo injection. Produced via immunoSEQ multiplex PCR; TCRdb's table is partial and in-frame only. The sample holds about 680,000 clones, around 92% seen once. Sequenced here: peripheral blood, sampled in a trial of Ad26.COV2.S vaccine versus placebo. These receptors were obtained from a person aged 18 to 59 who received the Ad26.COV2.S COVID-19 vaccine or a placebo.

The gene calls are TRBV6-5 and TRBJ2-7; D uncertain. CDR1 and CDR2 from the germline V gene are MNHEY and SVGAGI. The CDR3 is made up of 13 amino acids. Trimming left V 5 bases short and J 2 bases short, with 10 bases between. CDR3 sequence: CASSRTRAYEQYF. DNA for the CDR3: TGTGCCAGCAGTCGGACCCGCGCCTACGAGCAGTACTTC.

The gene calls are TRBV9 and TRBJ1-5; 8 bases agree with TRBD1. This CDR3 comprises 15 residues. J was trimmed by 7 bases and V by 2 bases; bases with no gene match: 8. Germline V gene lookup returns CDR1 SGDLS and CDR2 YYNGEE. Written as DNA, the CDR3 is TGTGCCAGCAGCGTCGCGACAGGGGACGGGCAGCCCCAGCATTTT. This sequence encodes CASSVATGDGQPQHF.

The chain uses TRBV5-6 and TRBJ2-7, with 7 nucleotides matching TRBD2. After removal of 3 bases from V and 7 bases from J, the junction contained 10 bases not matched to a gene. CDR1 is SGHDT and CDR2 is YYEEEE in the germline V gene. The CDR3 length is 14 residues. As DNA, the CDR3 is TGTGCCAGCAGCTCAGGTCCCGGGGGGTTTGAGCAGTACTTC. Translation: CASSSGPGGFEQYF.

The V and J genes are TRBV6-5 and TRBJ2-7, with D perhaps matching TRBD1 (6 bases). This CDR3 has 14 amino acids. Trimming shortened V by 1 base and J by 5 bases, and 12 bases separated the two germline ends. Germline CDR1 and CDR2: MNHEY and SVGAGI. For the CDR3, the DNA is TGTGCCAGCAGTTACTTTAGGGACAACAACGAGCAGTACTTC. Translated: CASSYFRDNNEQYF.

The chain carries TRBV6-5 and TRBJ2-7; tentatively, D is TRBD2 (6 bases). Per the germline V gene, CDR1 is MNHEY and CDR2 is SVGAGI. The CDR3 loop spans 15 amino acids. Trimming stripped 4 bases from V and 0 bases from J, with 13 bases between. The CDR3 region is CASSSAWEVSYEQYF. In DNA, the CDR3 is TGTGCCAGCAGTTCCGCTTGGGAGGTCTCCTACGAGCAGTACTTC.